This T cell receptor (beta chain) was profiled in a study of blood T cells in healthy people across ages. Trimming shortened V by 1 base and J by 1 base, and 11 bases separated the two germline ends. The CDR3 totals 15 residues. A sample-barcoded 5' primer and a J-beta primer mix were used in a second PCR of roughly 7 to 11 cycles. TCRdb called the 5' RACE reads again in MiXCR, with one record for every CDR3 protein. The repertoire holds some 750,000 distinct CDR3 sequences, with 22% as singletons. This clonotype was detected only a few times. The clonotype originates from a man aged 65-85 years in good health. The V and J genes are TRBV12-3 or TRBV12-4 and TRBJ2-7; D possibly matches TRBD1 or TRBD2 (5 bases each). Specimen: blood. The CDR3 nucleotides read TGTGCCAGCAGTTTAGTAGGTGGGGGATCCTACGAGCAGTACTTC. This encodes CASSLVGGGSYEQYF.